The 32 T cell receptor beta chains below all came from one sample that was sequenced in a study of blood T cell repertoires in COVID-19. Repertoires were generated with immunoSEQ multiplex PCR, while TCRdb's copy carries only in-frame clones and drops some. The sample lists 100,000 to 120,000 clones; about 76% were seen once. Sequencing was carried out using peripheral blood. These receptors came from a woman in her 70s with acute or convalescent COVID-19.

V usage is TRBV6-2 or TRBV6-3 and J usage is TRBJ2-4; D call uncertain. The CDR3 is 16 amino acids. Trimming took off 2 bases at V and 0 bases at J, with 11 bases between the two ends. Germline lookup yields CDR1 MNHEY and CDR2 SVGEGT. DNA for the CDR3: TGTGCCAGCAGTTACAGCAGGTCCCTAGCCAAAAACATTCAGTACTTC. Translation gives CASSYSRSLAKNIQYF.

J is TRBJ1-2 and V is TRBV6-5; 10 bases align to TRBD1. CDR1 is MNHEY and CDR2 is SVGAGI in the germline V gene. The V and J ends lost 8 bases and 4 bases, in that order; junction bases with no gene match: 10. The CDR3 has 15 residues. CDR3 sequence (DNA): TGTGCCAGCCAGGCGCGCGGGACAGGGGTCTATGGCTACACCTTC. It is translated as CASQARGTGVYGYTF.

This clone has just one count. The chain is built from TRBV5-5 and TRBJ1-4, with unresolved D. In germline, CDR1 is SGHKS, CDR2 YYEKEE (reference sequence). Trimming took off 0 bases at V and 8 bases at J, with 11 bases between the two ends. The CDR3 length is 14 residues. Written as DNA, the CDR3 is TGTGCCAGCAGCTTGGGGGGAGTCGGGGAAAAACTGTTTTTT. It encodes CASSLGGVGEKLFF.

The gene calls are TRBV4-1 and TRBJ1-2; a possible D gene is TRBD1 (6 bases). The CDR3 loop spans 15 amino acids. Trimming pared 3 bases from V and 3 bases from J, leaving 14 bases between. Germline V gene data show CDR1 as MGHRA and CDR2 as YSYEKL. CDR3 sequence reads: CASSQGATGDYGYTF. CDR3 DNA sequence: TGCGCCAGCAGCCAGGGGGCCACAGGAGACTATGGCTACACCTTC.

This chain uses TRBV3-1 (or the pseudogene TRBV3-2) with TRBJ2-7, with a weak D call TRBD2 (6 bases). Germline CDR1 LGHDT, CDR2 YNNKEL (reference sequence). With 2 bases removed from V and 3 bases from J, the gap between germline ends came to 8 bases. This CDR3 is built from 13 residues. The CDR3 bases are TGTGCCAGCAGCCAAAGGCGGGACTACGAGCAGTACTTC. Amino acid sequence: CASSQRRDYEQYF.

The chain links TRBV6-6 to TRBJ1-6; D uncertain. This CDR3 spans 14 amino acids. Germline assignment: CDR1 MNHNY and CDR2 SVGAGI (reference sequence). The V end lost 11 bases, the J end lost 3 bases, and 14 bases lay between the germline ends. In DNA form, the CDR3 reads TGTGCCGCGAGGCAGCTCATCTATAATTCACCCCTCCACTTT. Translated: CAARQLIYNSPLHF.

V gene TRBV7-9 combines with J gene TRBJ2-5, with a possible D match to TRBD1 (6 bases). V lost 8 bases to trimming and J lost 3 bases, with 16 bases between them. Germline V CDR1 and CDR2: SEHNR, FQNEAQ (reference sequence). This CDR3 contains 14 residues. The CDR3 sequence: CASCPYRDEETQYF. The CDR3, as DNA: TGTGCCAGCTGTCCATACAGGGACGAAGAGACCCAGTACTTC. Supplemented by reference TRBV7-9 and TRBJ2-5, the full variable domain reads DTGVSQNPRHKITKRGQNVTFRCDPISEHNRLYWYRQTLGQGPEFLTYFQNEAQLEKSRLLSDRFSAERPKGSFSTLEIQRTEQGDSAMYLCASCPYRDEETQYFGPGTRLLVL.

This clone has only a few counts. This chain links TRBV7-6 with TRBJ1-1, with 10 bases matching TRBD1. Germline lookup yields CDR1 SGHVS and CDR2 FNYEAQ. This CDR3 contains 21 residues. The junction had 20 bases not matched to a gene; V was cut back by 4 bases and J by 0 bases. The DNA for the CDR3 is TGTGCCAGCAGCTATTCCCTCGGACAGGGGGACGAGGGGACAATGAACACTGAAGCTTTCTTT. It codes for CASSYSLGQGDEGTMNTEAFF.

The J gene is TRBJ2-1, the V gene TRBV11-2, with D perhaps TRBD2 (7 bases). The CDR3 contains 15 residues. V was trimmed by 1 base and J by 10 bases, leaving 17 bases between them. The germline V gene has CDR1 SGHAT and CDR2 FQNNGV. The DNA of the CDR3 is TGTGCCAGCAGCTTAGGGGGGGGCCCCTATCCCGAGCAGTTCTTC. Its translation is CASSLGGGPYPEQFF.

V is TRBV7-9 and J is TRBJ1-4; perhaps TRBD1 as D (5 bases). CDR1 is SEHNR and CDR2 is FQNEAQ in the germline V gene (reference sequence). The CDR3 runs to 14 residues. The V and J ends lost 5 bases and 7 bases respectively, with 14 bases between them. The CDR3 spells CASSLQAQGEKLFF. The CDR3 bases are TGTGCCAGCAGCCTACAGGCGCAGGGTGAAAAACTGTTTTTT.

The chain recombines TRBV6-6 with TRBJ2-1; possibly TRBD2 for D (5 bases). CDR1 and CDR2 from the germline V gene are MNHNY and SVGAGI (reference sequence). The length of the CDR3 is 15 residues. Between the trimmed V and J ends, which lost 2 bases and 0 bases, there was a span of 8 bases. CDR3 DNA sequence: TGTGCCAGCAGTTACGAGGGCAGCTCCTACAATGAGCAGTTCTTC. It is translated as CASSYEGSSYNEQFF.

This clone was observed at least ten times. The chain couples TRBV2 to TRBJ1-1, with 7 positions matching TRBD1. The germline CDR1 and CDR2 sequences are SNHLY and FYNNEI. This CDR3 has 14 residues. V gave up 8 bases and J gave up 4 bases; unmatched junction bases: 10. The CDR3 nucleotides are TGTGCCAGCCAACTGACAGGGTTAGGCACTGAAGCTTTCTTT. This gives the protein CASQLTGLGTEAFF. Based on the CDR3 plus reference TRBV2 and TRBJ1-1, the full variable domain is EPEVTQTPSHQVTQMGQEVILRCVPISNHLYFYWYRQILGQKVEFLVSFYNNEISEKSEIFDDQFSVERPDGSNFTLKIRSTKLEDSAMYFCASQLTGLGTEAFFGQGTRLTVV.

This clone showed up just once. The gene calls are TRBV6-5 and TRBJ1-3; D is uncertain. The germline CDR1 and CDR2 sequences are MNHEY and SVGAGI. This CDR3 has 14 residues. With 4 bases removed from V and 1 base from J, the gap between germline ends came to 8 bases. The chain's CDR3 is CASSSTSSGNTIYF. In DNA form, the CDR3 reads TGTGCCAGCAGTTCAACAAGTTCTGGAAACACCATATATTTT.

V and J are TRBV6-2 or TRBV6-3 and TRBJ1-2; D is uncertain. V lost 0 bases and J lost 0, with 11 bases in between. The CDR3 length is 16 residues. Germline V gene lookup returns CDR1 MNHEY and CDR2 SVGEGT. As DNA, the CDR3 is TGTGCCAGCAGTTACTCGAGAACCGCCACTAACTATGGCTACACCTTC. Protein sequence: CASSYSRTATNYGYTF.

This clone was counted only a few times. This chain links TRBV18 with TRBJ2-5, with D possibly matching TRBD1 (5 bases). Between the trimmed V and J ends, which lost 3 bases and 2 bases, there was a span of 13 bases. This CDR3 contains 15 residues. The germline V gene has CDR1 KGHSH and CDR2 LQKENI. The chain's CDR3 is CASSPTPRQQETQYF. The CDR3 DNA follows: TGTGCCAGCTCACCTACACCACGACAGCAAGAGACCCAGTACTTC.

J is TRBJ2-5 and V is TRBV2, with D tentatively TRBD2 (6 bases). CDR3 length: 17 residues. The germline CDR1 and CDR2 sequences are SNHLY and FYNNEI. Trimming removed 4 bases from V and 5 bases from J, with 23 bases in between. The CDR3 coding sequence is TGTGCCAGCAGTGCTACCCCTAGAAGGCGGGGTCTGGAGACCCAGTACTTC. Amino acid sequence: CASSATPRRRGLETQYF. Based on the CDR3 plus reference TRBV2 and TRBJ2-5, the full variable domain is EPEVTQTPSHQVTQMGQEVILRCVPISNHLYFYWYRQILGQKVEFLVSFYNNEISEKSEIFDDQFSVERPDGSNFTLKIRSTKLEDSAMYFCASSATPRRRGLETQYFGPGTRLLVL.

The V and J genes are TRBV19 and TRBJ1-4; possible D gene TRBD1, 5 bases. The germline V and J ends were trimmed by 6 bases and 5 bases, with 10 bases remaining between them. Per germline, CDR1 LNHDA and CDR2 SQIVND (reference sequence). The CDR3 runs 13 residues. The CDR3 here is CASRQGRNEKLFF. CDR3 DNA sequence: TGTGCCAGTAGGCAGGGAAGGAATGAAAAACTGTTTTTT.

This clone came up once. The rearrangement uses TRBV19 and TRBJ1-5; 7 nucleotides align to TRBD1. Germline V gene data show CDR1 as LNHDA and CDR2 as SQIVND (reference sequence). The CDR3 is 15 residues long. V shed 3 bases, J shed 2 bases, and the junction held 4 bases outside the gene matches. CDR3 nucleotide sequence: TGTGCCAGTAGTATCCGGGACAGCCGCAATCAGCCCCAGCATTTT. Translated: CASSIRDSRNQPQHF.

This sequence joins TRBV5-1 and TRBJ2-2; 9 bases match TRBD2. J was trimmed by 7 bases and V by 1 base; bases with no gene match: 5. Germline V CDR1 and CDR2: SGHRS, YFSETQ. This CDR3 contains 15 residues. The CDR3 DNA sequence: TGCGCCAGCAGCTTGAAAGCGGGGGGCAGCGGGGAGCTGTTTTTT. Amino acid sequence: CASSLKAGGSGELFF.

The V gene is TRBV10-1, the J gene TRBJ1-2; no reliable D call. V lost 2 bases and J lost 3, with 7 bases in between. CDR1 WNHNN and CDR2 SYGVQD come from the germline V gene (reference sequence). CDR3 length: 13 residues. CDR3 loop: CASSEDIYYGYTF. In DNA, the CDR3 is TGCGCCAGCAGTGAGGACATTTACTATGGCTACACCTTC.

This CDR3 reads CASSLSGTSRTDTQYF. The CDR3 region has the DNA TGTGCCAGCAGCTTATCTGGGACTAGCCGCACAGATACGCAGTATTTT. The chain has TRBV7-2 and TRBJ2-3; 9 nucleotides agree with TRBD2. Germline assignment: CDR1 SGHTA and CDR2 FQGNSA. This CDR3 has 16 residues. The V gene end was trimmed by 2 bases and the J gene end by 1 base; junction bases not matched to a gene: 4.

V and J are TRBV29-1 and TRBJ1-5; TRBD1 agrees at 9 bases. V gave up 7 bases and J gave up 6 bases; unmatched junction bases: 10. This CDR3 contains 14 residues. In germline, CDR1 is SQVTM, CDR2 ANQGSEA. The CDR3 DNA reads as TGCAGCGCCAGGACAGGGGAGGGAAGTCAGCCCCAGCATTTT. Protein product: CSARTGEGSQPQHF.

In DNA, the CDR3 is TGCGCCAGCAGCTTGTCCGGGGAGACCTATGGCTACACCTTC. Amino acids: CASSLSGETYGYTF. The chain is built from TRBV5-1 and TRBJ1-2; D remains unclear. Germline V gene sequence: CDR1 SGHRS, CDR2 YFSETQ. The CDR3 totals 14 residues. V was pared by 1 base and J by 4 bases, with 11 bases between.

The CDR3 spells CSGLAGGSETQYF. The CDR3 bases are TGCAGCGGACTAGCGGGGGGTTCGGAGACCCAGTACTTC. The chain carries TRBV29-1 and TRBJ2-5, with TRBD2 identical over 13 bases. From germline, CDR1 is SQVTM and CDR2 ANQGSEA. With V trimmed by 7 bases and J by 5 bases, 4 bases remained unmatched. The CDR3 covers 13 residues.

The chain recombines TRBV10-1 with TRBJ1-4; 7 bases map to TRBD1. Unmatched junction bases numbered 10, after V lost 5 bases and J lost 7 bases. Germline CDR1 is WNHNN and CDR2 is SYGVQD (reference sequence). The CDR3 consists of 15 residues. The DNA of the CDR3 is TGCGCCAGCAGTAACTCTCGGGACAGTGGTGAAAAACTGTTTTTT. Translation gives CASSNSRDSGEKLFF.

The rearrangement uses TRBV18 and TRBJ1-2; no clear D. Germline V lookup: CDR1 KGHSH, CDR2 LQKENI. Trimming pared 2 bases from V and 3 bases from J, leaving 19 bases between. This CDR3 is built from 17 residues. CDR3 in amino acids: CASSPKGPSQAYYGYTF. The CDR3 region has the DNA TGTGCCAGCTCACCAAAAGGCCCCTCCCAGGCTTACTATGGCTACACCTTC.

The CDR3 DNA sequence: TGCAGCGCGACAGAGATTAATGAAAAACTGTTTTTT. Its translation: CSATEINEKLFF. The chain carries TRBV29-1 and TRBJ1-4; D is possibly TRBD1 (5 bases). Germline V gene lookup returns CDR1 SQVTM and CDR2 ANQGSEA. The CDR3 is made up of 12 amino acids. V was trimmed by 7 bases and J by 4 bases, leaving 10 bases between them.

The chain is built from TRBV4-2 and TRBJ1-2; D remains unclear. Germline assignment: CDR1 LGHNA and CDR2 YNFKEQ. The CDR3 is 14 residues long. Trimming left V 4 bases short and J 6 bases short, with 15 bases between. This CDR3 reads CASSPLTDENGYTF. CDR3 DNA sequence: TGTGCCAGCAGCCCCCTAACAGATGAGAATGGCTACACCTTC.

The V call is TRBV7-6, the J call TRBJ2-5, with 7 bases that match TRBD2. V was pared by 4 bases and J by 4 bases, with 12 bases of the junction left unmatched. This CDR3 has 16 residues. Germline CDR1 SGHVS, CDR2 FNYEAQ. The CDR3: CASSYLGPGGRETQYF. The CDR3 DNA reads as TGTGCCAGCAGCTACCTGGGACCGGGGGGTAGAGAGACCCAGTACTTC.

This clone appeared a single time. The genes are TRBV9 and TRBJ2-1, with TRBD1 matching 8 bases. The CDR3 has 17 amino acids. Germline CDR1 SGDLS, CDR2 YYNGEE. Losses at the gene ends were 0 bases for V and 6 bases for J; bases not matched to a gene: 11. CDR3 sequence reads: CASSVVGFGQGLNEQFF. CDR3 bases: TGTGCCAGCAGCGTAGTAGGTTTTGGACAGGGACTCAATGAGCAGTTCTTC.

The rearrangement joins TRBV7-9 to TRBJ2-5; 12 nucleotides agree with TRBD1. The V gene end was trimmed by 1 base and the J gene end by 4 bases; junction bases not matched to a gene: 1. Germline V gene data show CDR1 as SEHNR and CDR2 as FQNEAQ (reference sequence). The CDR3 runs 15 residues. Here the CDR3 reads CASSLVGQGAETQYF. CDR3 in DNA: TGTGCCAGCAGCTTAGTGGGACAGGGGGCAGAGACCCAGTACTTC. Full variable domain (remainder filled in from reference TRBV7-9 and TRBJ2-5): DTGVSQNPRHKITKRGQNVTFRCDPISEHNRLYWYRQTLGQGPEFLTYFQNEAQLEKSRLLSDRFSAERPKGSFSTLEIQRTEQGDSAMYLCASSLVGQGAETQYFGPGTRLLVL.

This chain links TRBV5-6 with TRBJ1-3; no definite D call. The CDR3 sequence is 16 residues long. The V and J ends lost 1 base and 0 bases respectively, with 11 bases between them. CDR1 is SGHDT, CDR2 YYEEEE, per germline. The CDR3 protein is CASSLMLRSSGNTIYF. As DNA, the CDR3 is TGTGCCAGCAGCTTGATGTTGCGCTCCTCTGGAAACACCATATATTTT.